This TCR beta chain derives from a study of shared clonotypes between healthy human individuals. Study-wide background: Per donor, three plates held CD4 naive cells, three held CD4 memory, two held CD8 naive and one held CD8 memory. Findings and caveats of the study: Represented diversity (both genetic and exposure-history) was limited by the small number of donors.

This CDR3 has 15 amino acids. Germline V gene data show CDR1 as ENHRY and CDR2 as SYGVKD. V was shortened by 4 bases and J by 0 bases, with 13 bases between the two germline ends. Data came from immunoSEQ multiplex PCR; TCRdb stores just in-frame clones and leaves some out. The data contain about 2.4 million clones, 80% to 95% of them singletons. As for this clone: Its antigen is not identified.

Adults of Caucasian background living in Nashville, Tennessee made up all donors. The TCR was taken from a young man in good health. Some clones in this sample may be carry-over from other donors' samples. V usage is TRBV10-3 and J usage is TRBJ2-7; the D gene is possibly TRBD1 (6 bases). Sequencing input: naive CD4+ T cells from PBMCs. Subset in this sample: CD45RA+ positively selected. The CDR3 spells CAISGDIPSSYEQYF. For the CDR3, the DNA is TGTGCCATCAGTGGGGACATTCCCAGCTCCTACGAGCAGTACTTC.